This TCR beta chain was retrieved from a study of PD-L1 blockade in urothelial cancer. Between the trimmed V and J ends, which lost 4 bases and 7 bases, there was a span of 9 bases. The CDR3 extends over 12 amino acids. Per the germline V gene, CDR1 is SGDLS and CDR2 is YYNGEE. Sequenced by immunoSEQ multiplex PCR; TCRdb stores in-frame clones only, minus some. The sample yields 40,000 or so clones, more than 75% seen once. Here the sequenced sample was PBMCs, taken around atezolizumab (anti-PD-L1) treatment. This TCR was sampled from a man aged 65-85 years with urothelial cancer. The chain has TRBV9 and TRBJ2-1, with D possibly being TRBD1 (6 bases). The DNA of the CDR3 is TGTGCCAGCAGCCTTCAGGGGAATGAGCAGTTCTTC. Its translation is CASSLQGNEQFF.